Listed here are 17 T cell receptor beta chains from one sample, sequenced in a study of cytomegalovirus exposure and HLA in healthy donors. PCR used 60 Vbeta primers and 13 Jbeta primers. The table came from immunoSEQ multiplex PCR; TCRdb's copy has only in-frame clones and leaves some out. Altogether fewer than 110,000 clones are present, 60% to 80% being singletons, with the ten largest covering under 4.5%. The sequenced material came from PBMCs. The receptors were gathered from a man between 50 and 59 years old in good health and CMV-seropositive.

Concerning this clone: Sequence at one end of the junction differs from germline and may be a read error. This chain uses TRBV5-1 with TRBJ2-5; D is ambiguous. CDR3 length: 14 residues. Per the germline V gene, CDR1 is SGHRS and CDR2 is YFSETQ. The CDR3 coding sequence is TGCGCCAGCAGCTTGGGCACAGACCAGGAGACCCAGTACTTC. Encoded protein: CASSLGTDQETQYF. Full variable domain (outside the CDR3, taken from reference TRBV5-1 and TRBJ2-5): KAGVTQTPRYLIKTRGQQVTLSCSPISGHRSVSWYQQTPGQGLQFLFEYFSETQRNKGNFPGRFSGRQFSNSRSEMNVSTLELGDSALYLCASSLGTDQETQYFGPGTRLLVL.

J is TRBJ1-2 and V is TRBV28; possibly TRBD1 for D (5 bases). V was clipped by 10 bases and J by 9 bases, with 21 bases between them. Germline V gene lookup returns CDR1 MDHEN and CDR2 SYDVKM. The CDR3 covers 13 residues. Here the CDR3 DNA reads TGTGCCACCCTTCGGGGCAGGGAGGTCCGCTACACCTTC. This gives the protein CATLRGREVRYTF.

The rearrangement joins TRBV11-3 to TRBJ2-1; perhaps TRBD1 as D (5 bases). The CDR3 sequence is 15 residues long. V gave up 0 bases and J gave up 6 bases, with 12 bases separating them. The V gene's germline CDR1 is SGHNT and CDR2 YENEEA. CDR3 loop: CASSLDGRVSNEQFF. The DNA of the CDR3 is TGTGCCAGCAGCTTAGATGGCAGGGTAAGCAATGAGCAGTTCTTC.

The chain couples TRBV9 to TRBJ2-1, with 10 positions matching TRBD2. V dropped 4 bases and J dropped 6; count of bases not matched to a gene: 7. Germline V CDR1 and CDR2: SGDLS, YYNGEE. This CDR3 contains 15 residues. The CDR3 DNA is TGTGCCAGCAGCCCTATAGCGGGAGGCGCCAATGAGCAGTTCTTC. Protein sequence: CASSPIAGGANEQFF.

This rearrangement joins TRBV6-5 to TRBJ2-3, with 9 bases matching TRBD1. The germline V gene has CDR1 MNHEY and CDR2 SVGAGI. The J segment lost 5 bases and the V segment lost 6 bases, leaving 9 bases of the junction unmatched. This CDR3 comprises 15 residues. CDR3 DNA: TGTGCCAGCAGCTCACAGGGGGCACAGGGAGATACGCAGTATTTT. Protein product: CASSSQGAQGDTQYF.

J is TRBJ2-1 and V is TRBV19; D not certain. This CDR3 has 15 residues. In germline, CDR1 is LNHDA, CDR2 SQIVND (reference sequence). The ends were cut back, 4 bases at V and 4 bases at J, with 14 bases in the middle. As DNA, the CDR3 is TGTGCCAGTAGTACACGCCCCTCCGGGTACAATGAGCAGTTCTTC. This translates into CASSTRPSGYNEQFF.

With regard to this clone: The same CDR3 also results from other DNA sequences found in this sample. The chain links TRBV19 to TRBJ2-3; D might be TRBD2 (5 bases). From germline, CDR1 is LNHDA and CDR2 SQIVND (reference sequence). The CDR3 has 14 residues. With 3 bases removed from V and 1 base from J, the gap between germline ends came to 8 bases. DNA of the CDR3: TGTGCCAGTAGTATTCTGGGAGGCACAGATACGCAGTATTTT. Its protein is CASSILGGTDTQYF.

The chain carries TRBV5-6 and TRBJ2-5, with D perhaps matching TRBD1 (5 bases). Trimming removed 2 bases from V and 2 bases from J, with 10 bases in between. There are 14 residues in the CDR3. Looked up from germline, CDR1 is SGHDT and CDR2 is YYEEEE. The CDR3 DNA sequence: TGTGCCAGCAGCTTAGGGGCGGATCAAGAGACCCAGTACTTC. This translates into CASSLGADQETQYF.

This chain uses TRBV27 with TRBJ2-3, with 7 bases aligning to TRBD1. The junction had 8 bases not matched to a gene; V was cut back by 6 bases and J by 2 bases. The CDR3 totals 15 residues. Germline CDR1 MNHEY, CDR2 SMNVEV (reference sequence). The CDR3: CASSPWDSYTDTQYF. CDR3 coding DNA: TGTGCCAGCAGCCCCTGGGACAGCTACACAGATACGCAGTATTTT.

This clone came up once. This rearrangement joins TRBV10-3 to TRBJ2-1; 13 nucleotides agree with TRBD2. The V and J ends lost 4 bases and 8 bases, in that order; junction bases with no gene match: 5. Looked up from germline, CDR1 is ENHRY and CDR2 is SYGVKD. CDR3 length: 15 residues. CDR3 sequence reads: CAISGTSGSIYEQFF. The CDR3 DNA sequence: TGTGCCATCAGTGGGACTAGCGGGAGTATCTATGAGCAGTTCTTC.

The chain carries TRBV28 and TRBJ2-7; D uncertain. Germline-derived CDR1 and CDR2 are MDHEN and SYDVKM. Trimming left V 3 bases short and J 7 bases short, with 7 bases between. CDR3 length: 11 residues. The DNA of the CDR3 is TGTGCCAGCAGTTTCTACGGGGAGCAGTACTTC. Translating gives CASSFYGEQYF.

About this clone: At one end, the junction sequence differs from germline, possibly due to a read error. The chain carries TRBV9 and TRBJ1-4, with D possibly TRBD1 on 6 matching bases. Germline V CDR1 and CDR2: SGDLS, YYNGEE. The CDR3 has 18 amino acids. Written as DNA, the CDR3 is TGTGCCTGCAGCGGAACAGGGCGCGGATCTGCAACTAATGAAAAACTGTTTTTT. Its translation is CACSGTGRGSATNEKLFF.

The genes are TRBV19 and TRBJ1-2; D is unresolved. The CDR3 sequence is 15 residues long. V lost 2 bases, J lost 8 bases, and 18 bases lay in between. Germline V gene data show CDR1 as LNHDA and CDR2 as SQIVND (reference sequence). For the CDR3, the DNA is TGTGCCAGTAGTATATGGGAGAACAGACCAGGCGGCTACACCTTC. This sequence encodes CASSIWENRPGGYTF.

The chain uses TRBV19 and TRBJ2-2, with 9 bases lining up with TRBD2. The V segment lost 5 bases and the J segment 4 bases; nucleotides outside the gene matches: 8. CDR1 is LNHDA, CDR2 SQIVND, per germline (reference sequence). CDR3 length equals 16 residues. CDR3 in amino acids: CASSGWASGITGELFF. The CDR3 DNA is TGTGCCAGTAGTGGGTGGGCTAGCGGGATCACCGGGGAGCTGTTTTTT.

For the CDR3, the DNA is TGTGCCAGCAGTGAAACGCAGGGGGAAAAACTGTTTTTT. Translated: CASSETQGEKLFF. The chain combines TRBV6-1 with TRBJ1-4; D possibly corresponds to TRBD1 (6 bases). Looked up from germline, CDR1 is MNHNS and CDR2 is SASEGT. This CDR3 has 13 residues. V dropped 2 bases and J dropped 8 bases, with 9 bases sitting between them.

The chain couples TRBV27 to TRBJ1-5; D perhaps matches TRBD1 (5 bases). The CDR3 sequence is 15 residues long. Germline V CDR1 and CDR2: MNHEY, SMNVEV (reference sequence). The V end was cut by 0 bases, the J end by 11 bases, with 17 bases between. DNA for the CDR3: TGTGCCAGCAGTTTATCGCACAGTAGGGGCTCGGCCCAGCATTTT. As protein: CASSLSHSRGSAQHF.

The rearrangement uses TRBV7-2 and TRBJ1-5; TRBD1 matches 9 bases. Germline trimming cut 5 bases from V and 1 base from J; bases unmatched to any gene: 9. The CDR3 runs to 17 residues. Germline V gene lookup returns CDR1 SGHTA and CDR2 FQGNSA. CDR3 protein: CASSPGTGSGSNQPQHF. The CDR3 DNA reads TGTGCCAGCAGCCCCGGGACAGGGAGTGGAAGCAATCAGCCCCAGCATTTT.